Here is one T cell receptor (beta chain) with its context. Its recognized antigen is unknown. Per-nucleotide qualities are absent, and no much larger clonotype sits a single base away. Only healthy Caucasian donors were included. Reading from cysteine to phenylalanine, the CDR3 counts 16 amino acids. The DNA shown is the 48-base CDR3, in frame from base 1. For CDR1 and CDR2, the germline V gene (reference sequence) lists SEHNR and FQNEAQ. V lost 4 bases and J lost 0 bases; the stretch between them is 15 bases long. The protocol used for the library was 5' RACE. Sequenced on an Illumina HiSeq 2000. A universal primer binding site was added through template switching, and the final cDNA carried a unique molecular identifier so that TCR cDNA molecules could be counted accurately. First-strand cDNA for TCR alpha and beta chains was synthesized from specific primers in the conserved constant-segment region. To control for contamination, each cDNA library was double barcoded with a SMART-Mk sample barcode plus Illumina barcodes. Two successive PCR steps introduced TruSeq adapter sequences along with Illumina sample barcodes. The TCR alpha and beta cDNA libraries were sequenced on the Illumina HiSeq platform using custom primers. The original methods were these. MiGEC was used to process raw reads and extract unique molecular identifiers, and MiXCR was used to find CDR3 positions. Recombination models were inferred per individual with the repgenHMM and IGoR tools using an EM algorithm. Shared clonotype analysis was performed with the tcR package in R, normalizing sharing by the product of cloneset sizes. To study raw recombination without the effects of thymic and clonal selection, out-of-frame nonproductive sequences were analyzed. TCRdb handled the public reads itself, with Q25 trimming in fastp and clone calling in MiXCR, and kept productive beta chains. Every CDR3 protein is listed once, alongside the most common genes and DNA of its rows. Clone size and V and J calls follow TCRdb, not the original study. Here the sample has 1.5 million to 2 million distinct CDR3 sequences; under 35% occur a single time. The biggest ten clones account for 0.27% of the sample.

This entry belongs to a study of identical twins (dated by TCRdb to 2016 to 2017). Notes on the research overall: TCR alpha and beta repertoires from monozygotic twins, unrelated adults of various ages and cord blood were deep-sequenced to test whether fetal clonotypes persist. Replicate twin experiments were performed at different times using different library preparation protocols to rule out contamination.

What the study reported, not specific to this receptor: Because the same donors could not be followed over many years, the conclusions relied on cross-sectional statistical analysis. Fewer insertions were carried by abundant cord blood beta clonotypes; a weaker similar trend was observed in young adult naive repertoires, while no such trend was observed in memory repertoires. Excess twin sharing in beta out-of-frame sequences was weaker because fewer shared sequences lowered the signal-to-noise ratio. Compared with coincidental sharing between unrelated individuals, out-of-frame TCR alpha sequences shared between twins had an excess of sequences with low generation probability. Invariant T cells such as MAIT and iNKT could partly confound zero-insertion analyses, though diverse VJ usage argued against this for most clonotypes. Out-of-frame TCR alpha sharing in monozygotic twins was systematically underestimated by recombination models, whereas sharing between unrelated individuals was in agreement with the recombination models.

The TCR was taken from a newborn girl in good health. The chain is assembled from TRBV7-9 and TRBJ1-1, and possibly TRBD1, on 6 matching bases. Source material: cord blood. CDR3 region: CASSSIRTEMNTEAFF. The DNA sequence is given as TGTGCCAGCAGCTCGATACGGACAGAGATGAACACTGAAGCTTTCTTT.